This paragraph covers one TCR beta chain sequence. The antigen remains undetermined. The ends were cut back, 4 bases at V and 6 bases at J, with 14 bases in the middle. Germline values: CDR1 SGHRS, CDR2 YFSETQ. CDR3 length: 14 residues. Amplification of TCR beta CDR3 regions used RNA as the template. HTBI primers drove first-round RT-PCR of the TCR CDR3. TCRdb recomputed calls from the multiplex PCR reads with MiXCR, one row per CDR3 protein. Here the sample spans about 290,000 distinct CDR3 sequences, over 15% being singletons. Fresh peripheral blood, 8 to 10 ml, was the source of the PBMCs. The data are from a study of T cells in Graves' hyperthyroidism and ophthalmopathy. Study results and caveats: Ophthalmopathy stood apart from stable hyperthyroidism in a 13 V-J model.

The chain carries TRBV5-1 and TRBJ1-5; D uncertain. Input material: blood. The clonotype comes from a man in his thirties or forties with Graves' hyperthyroidism. The CDR3 DNA reads as TGCGCCAGCAGCCCTGACACTGAGGGTCAGCCCCAGCATTTT. The encoded protein is CASSPDTEGQPQHF.